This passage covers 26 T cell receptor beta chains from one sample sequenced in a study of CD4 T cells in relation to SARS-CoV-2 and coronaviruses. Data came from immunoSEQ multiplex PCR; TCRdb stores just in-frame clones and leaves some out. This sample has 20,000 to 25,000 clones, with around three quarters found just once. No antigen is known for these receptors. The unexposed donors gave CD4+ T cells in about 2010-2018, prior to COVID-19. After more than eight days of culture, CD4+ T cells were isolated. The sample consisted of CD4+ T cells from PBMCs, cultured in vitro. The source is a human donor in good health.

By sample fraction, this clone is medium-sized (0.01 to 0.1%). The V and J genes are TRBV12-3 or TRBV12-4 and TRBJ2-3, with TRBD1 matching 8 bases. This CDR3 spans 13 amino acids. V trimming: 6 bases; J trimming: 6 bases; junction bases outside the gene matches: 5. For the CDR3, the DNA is TGTGCCAGCAGCCAGGACAGGGCGGATACGCAGTATTTT. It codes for CASSQDRADTQYF.

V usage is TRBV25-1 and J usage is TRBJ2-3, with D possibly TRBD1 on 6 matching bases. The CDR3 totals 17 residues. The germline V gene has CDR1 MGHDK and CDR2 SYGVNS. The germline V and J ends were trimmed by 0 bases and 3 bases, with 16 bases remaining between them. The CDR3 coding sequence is TGTGCCAGCAGTGAATATGTGTCTACGGACAGAACAGATACGCAGTATTTT. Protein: CASSEYVSTDRTDTQYF.

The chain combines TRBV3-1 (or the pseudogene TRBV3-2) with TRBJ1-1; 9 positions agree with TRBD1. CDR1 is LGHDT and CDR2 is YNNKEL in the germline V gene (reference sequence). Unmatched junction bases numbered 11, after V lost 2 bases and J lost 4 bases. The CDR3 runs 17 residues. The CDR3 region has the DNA TGTGCCAGCAGCCAACCTCGAAGAAAGACAGGGGGCACTGAAGCTTTCTTT. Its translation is CASSQPRRKTGGTEAFF.

The CDR3 coding sequence is TGTGCCAGTAGTATAGGGATTCAGCCTGGCTACACCTTC. It translates to CASSIGIQPGYTF. The chain links TRBV19 to TRBJ1-2; no clear D. This CDR3 spans 13 amino acids. V lost 1 base and J lost 7, with 10 bases in between. CDR1 and CDR2 (germline): LNHDA, SQIVND (reference sequence).

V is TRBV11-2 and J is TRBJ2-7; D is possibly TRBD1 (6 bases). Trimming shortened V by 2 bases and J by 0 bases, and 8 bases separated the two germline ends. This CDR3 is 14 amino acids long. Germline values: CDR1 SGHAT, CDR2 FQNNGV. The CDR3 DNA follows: TGTGCCAGCAGCTTACTACAGGGCTCCTACGAGCAGTACTTC. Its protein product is CASSLLQGSYEQYF.

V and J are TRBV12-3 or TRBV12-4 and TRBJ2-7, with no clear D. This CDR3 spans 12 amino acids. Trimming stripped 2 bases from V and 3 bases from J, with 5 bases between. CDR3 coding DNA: TGTGCCAGCAGTTTACTCGACTACGAGCAGTACTTC. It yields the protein CASSLLDYEQYF.

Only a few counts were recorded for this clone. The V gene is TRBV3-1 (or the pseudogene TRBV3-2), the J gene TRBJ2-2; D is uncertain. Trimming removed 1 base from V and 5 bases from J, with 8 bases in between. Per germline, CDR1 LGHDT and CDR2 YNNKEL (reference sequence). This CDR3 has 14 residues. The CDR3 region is CASSQGVNTGELFF. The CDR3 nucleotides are TGTGCCAGCAGCCAAGGGGTAAATACCGGGGAGCTGTTTTTT.

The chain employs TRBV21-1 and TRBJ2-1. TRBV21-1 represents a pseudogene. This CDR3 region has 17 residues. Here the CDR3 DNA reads TGTGCCAGCAGGCTGATGCCGGTGGGGGGCCCCTACAATGAGCAGTTCTTC. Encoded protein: CASRLMPVGGPYNEQFF.

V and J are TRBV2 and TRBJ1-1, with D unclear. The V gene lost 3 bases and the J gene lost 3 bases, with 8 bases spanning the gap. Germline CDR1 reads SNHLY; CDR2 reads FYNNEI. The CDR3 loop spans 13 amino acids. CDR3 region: CASSENSHTEAFF. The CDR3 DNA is TGTGCCAGCAGTGAGAACAGCCACACTGAAGCTTTCTTT.

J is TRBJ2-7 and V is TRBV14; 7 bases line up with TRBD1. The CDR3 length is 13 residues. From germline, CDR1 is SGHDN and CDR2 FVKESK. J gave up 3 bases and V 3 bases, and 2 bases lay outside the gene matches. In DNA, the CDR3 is TGTGCCAGCAGCCAGGGACAGTTCTACGAGCAGTACTTC. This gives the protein CASSQGQFYEQYF.

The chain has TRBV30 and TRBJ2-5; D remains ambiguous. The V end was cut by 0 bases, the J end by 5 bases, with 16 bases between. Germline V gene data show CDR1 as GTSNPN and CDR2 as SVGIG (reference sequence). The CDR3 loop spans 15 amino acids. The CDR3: CAWSVLHGMRETQYF. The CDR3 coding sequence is TGTGCCTGGAGTGTACTGCACGGAATGAGGGAGACCCAGTACTTC.

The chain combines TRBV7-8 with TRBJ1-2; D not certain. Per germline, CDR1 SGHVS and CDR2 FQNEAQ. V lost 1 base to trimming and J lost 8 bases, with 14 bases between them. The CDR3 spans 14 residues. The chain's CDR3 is CASSLDLGRAGYTF. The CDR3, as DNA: TGTGCCAGCAGCTTAGATCTGGGCCGCGCGGGCTACACCTTC.

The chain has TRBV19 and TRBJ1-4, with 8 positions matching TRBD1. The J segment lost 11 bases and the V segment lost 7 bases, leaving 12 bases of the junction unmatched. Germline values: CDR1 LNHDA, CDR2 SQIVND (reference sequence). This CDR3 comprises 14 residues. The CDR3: CASTPDRGTSKLFF. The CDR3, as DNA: TGTGCCAGTACCCCAGACAGGGGCACCTCGAAACTGTTTTTT.

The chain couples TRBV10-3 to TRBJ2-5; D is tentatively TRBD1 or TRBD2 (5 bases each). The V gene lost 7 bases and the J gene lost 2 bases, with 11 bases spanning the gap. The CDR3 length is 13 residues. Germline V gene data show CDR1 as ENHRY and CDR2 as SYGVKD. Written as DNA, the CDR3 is TGTGCCATCACCGGGACGGAGCAAGAGACCCAGTACTTC. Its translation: CAITGTEQETQYF.

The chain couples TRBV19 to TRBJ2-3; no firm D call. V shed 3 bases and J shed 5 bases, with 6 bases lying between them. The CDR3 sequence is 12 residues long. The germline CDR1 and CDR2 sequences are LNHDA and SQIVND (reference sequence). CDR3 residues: CASSIAEDTQYF. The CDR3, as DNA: TGTGCCAGTAGTATCGCAGAAGATACGCAGTATTTT.

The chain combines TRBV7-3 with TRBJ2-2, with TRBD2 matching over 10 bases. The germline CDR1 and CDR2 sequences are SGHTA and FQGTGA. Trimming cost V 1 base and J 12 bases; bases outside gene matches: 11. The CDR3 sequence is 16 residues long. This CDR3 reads CASSLIPASGGLKLFF. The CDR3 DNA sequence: TGTGCCAGCAGCTTAATCCCGGCTAGCGGGGGCTTGAAGCTGTTTTTT.

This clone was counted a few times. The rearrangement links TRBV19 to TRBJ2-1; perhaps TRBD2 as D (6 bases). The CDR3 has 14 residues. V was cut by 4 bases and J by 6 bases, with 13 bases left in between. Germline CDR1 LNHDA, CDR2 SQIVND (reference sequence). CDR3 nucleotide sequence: TGTGCCAGTAGTAATCGGGAGTTAGTCAATGAGCAGTTCTTC. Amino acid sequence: CASSNRELVNEQFF.

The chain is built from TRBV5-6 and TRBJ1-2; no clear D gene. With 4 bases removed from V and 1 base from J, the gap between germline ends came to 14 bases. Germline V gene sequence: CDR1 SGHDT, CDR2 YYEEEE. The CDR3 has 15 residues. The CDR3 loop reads CASSPGLVDNYGYTF. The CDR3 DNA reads TGTGCCAGCAGCCCCGGTCTGGTGGATAACTATGGCTACACCTTC.

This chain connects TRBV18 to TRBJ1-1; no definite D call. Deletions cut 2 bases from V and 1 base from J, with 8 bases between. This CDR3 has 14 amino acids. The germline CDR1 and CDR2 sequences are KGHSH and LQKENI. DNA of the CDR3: TGTGCCAGCTCACCATCAGAAACGAACACTGAAGCTTTCTTT. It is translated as CASSPSETNTEAFF.

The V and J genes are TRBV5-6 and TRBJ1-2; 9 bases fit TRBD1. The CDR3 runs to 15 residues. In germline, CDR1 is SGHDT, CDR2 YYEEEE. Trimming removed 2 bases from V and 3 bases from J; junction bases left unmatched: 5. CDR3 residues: CASSLTGGGDYGYTF. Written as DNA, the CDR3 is TGTGCCAGCAGCTTAACAGGGGGCGGCGACTATGGCTACACCTTC.

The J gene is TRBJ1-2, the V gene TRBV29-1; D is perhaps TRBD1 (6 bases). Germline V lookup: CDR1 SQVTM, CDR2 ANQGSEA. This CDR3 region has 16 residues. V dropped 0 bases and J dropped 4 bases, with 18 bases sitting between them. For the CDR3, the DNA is TGCAGCGTTGAAGAGTTCAACCCGGAGGGGGTCTATGGCTACACCTTC. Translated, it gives CSVEEFNPEGVYGYTF. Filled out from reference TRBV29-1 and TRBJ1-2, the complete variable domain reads SAVISQKPSRDICQRGTSLTIQCQVDSQVTMMFWYRQQPGQSLTLIATANQGSEATYESGFVIDKFPISRPNLTFSTLTVSNMSPEDSSIYLCSVEEFNPEGVYGYTFGSGTRLTVV.

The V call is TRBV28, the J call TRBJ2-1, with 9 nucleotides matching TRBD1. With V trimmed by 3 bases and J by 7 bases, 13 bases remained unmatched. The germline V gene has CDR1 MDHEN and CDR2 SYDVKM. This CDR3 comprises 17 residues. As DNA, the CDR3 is TGTGCCAGCAGTTTTTTCTCGTCGGGACAGGGTAGAAATGAGCAGTTCTTC. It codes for CASSFFSSGQGRNEQFF.

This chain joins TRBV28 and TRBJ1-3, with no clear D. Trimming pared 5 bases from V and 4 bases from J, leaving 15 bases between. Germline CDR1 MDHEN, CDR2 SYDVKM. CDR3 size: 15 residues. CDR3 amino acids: CASSGSVSLGNTIYF. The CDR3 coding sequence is TGTGCCAGCAGTGGGAGCGTCTCTCTGGGAAACACCATATATTTT.

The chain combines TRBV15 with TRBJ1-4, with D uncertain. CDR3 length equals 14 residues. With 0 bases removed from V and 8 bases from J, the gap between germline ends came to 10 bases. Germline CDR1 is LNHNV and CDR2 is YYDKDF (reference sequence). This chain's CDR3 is CATSRDRLGEKLFF. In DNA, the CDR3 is TGTGCCACCAGCAGAGATCGCCTCGGGGAAAAACTGTTTTTT.

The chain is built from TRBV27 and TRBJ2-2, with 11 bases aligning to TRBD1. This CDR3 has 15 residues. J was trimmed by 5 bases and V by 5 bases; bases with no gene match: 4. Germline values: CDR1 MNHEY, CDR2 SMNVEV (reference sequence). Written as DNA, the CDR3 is TGTGCCAGCAGTCACGGACAGGGGGCTACCGGGGAGCTGTTTTTT. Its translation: CASSHGQGATGELFF.

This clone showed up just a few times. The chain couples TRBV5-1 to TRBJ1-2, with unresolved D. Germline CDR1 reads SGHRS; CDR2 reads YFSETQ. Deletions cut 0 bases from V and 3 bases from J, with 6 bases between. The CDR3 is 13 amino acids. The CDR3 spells CASSLGRDYGYTF. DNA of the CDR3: TGCGCCAGCAGCTTGGGACGGGACTATGGCTACACCTTC.